This T cell receptor (beta chain) was identified during a study of shared clonotypes between healthy human individuals. Per germline, CDR1 LNHDA and CDR2 SQIVND (reference sequence). Trimming shortened V by 3 bases and J by 4 bases, and 4 bases separated the two germline ends. This CDR3 has 12 amino acids. Clones were read by immunoSEQ multiplex PCR, and TCRdb kept only the in-frame ones, dropping some. The repertoire holds 2 million or so clones, roughly 96% seen once, with roughly 0.13% in the top ten. The specimen sequenced was naive CD4+ T cells sorted from blood. Subset described: CD45RA+ positively selected. The clonotype originates from a man younger than 30 in good health. The V gene is TRBV19, the J gene TRBJ1-3; D is unclear. CDR3 in DNA: TGTGCCAGTAGTATGAGAGGAAACACCATATATTTT. Amino acid sequence: CASSMRGNTIYF.